These 14 T cell receptor beta chains came from one sample sequenced in a study of response to subunit inactivated influenza vaccine. TCRdb reanalysed the RT-PCR reads using MiXCR and keeps one entry per CDR3 protein. The repertoire includes some 160,000 distinct CDR3 sequences, approximately 11% of them detected once, and about an eighth sits in the top ten. Sequencing used non-naive T cells sorted from PBMCs, obtained 35 to 45 days after vaccination. All receptors come from a middle-aged man who received an inactivated influenza vaccine.

The chain has TRBV5-4 and TRBJ2-1, with D tentatively TRBD1 or TRBD2 (5 bases each). Germline V gene sequence: CDR1 SGHNT, CDR2 YYREEE (reference sequence). CDR3 length: 15 amino acids. Trimming removed 4 bases at V and 0 bases at J, with 11 bases between. CDR3 sequence: CASSPGGGSYNEQFF. The CDR3 DNA follows: TGTGCCAGCAGCCCGGGTGGGGGCTCCTACAATGAGCAGTTCTTC.

The chain uses TRBV5-1 and TRBJ1-1; 12 nucleotides align to TRBD1. Germline V gene sequence: CDR1 SGHRS, CDR2 YFSETQ. The CDR3 runs to 17 residues. With V trimmed by 4 bases and J by 2 bases, 9 bases remained unmatched. This chain's CDR3 is CASSGTGGAVGNTEAFF. CDR3 coding DNA: TGCGCCAGCAGCGGGACAGGGGGCGCGGTCGGTAACACTGAAGCTTTCTTT.

Ten or more counts support this clonotype. This chain joins TRBV5-5 and TRBJ2-2; 11 bases map to TRBD2. After removal of 4 bases from V and 1 base from J, the junction contained 3 bases not matched to a gene. Germline CDR1 is SGHKS and CDR2 is YYEKEE (reference sequence). This CDR3 is built from 16 residues. The CDR3 DNA sequence: TGTGCCAGCAGCGCCGGGACTAGCGGGAACACCGGGGAGCTGTTTTTT. The encoded protein is CASSAGTSGNTGELFF.

This rearrangement joins TRBV7-2 to TRBJ2-3; 9 bases align to TRBD2. J lost 5 bases, V lost 2 bases, and 11 bases had no gene match. This CDR3 comprises 17 residues. The germline CDR1 and CDR2 sequences are SGHTA and FQGNSA. The CDR3 loop reads CASSLSFRGREGDTQYF. CDR3 in DNA: TGTGCCAGCAGCTTATCATTTCGCGGGAGGGAGGGAGATACGCAGTATTTT.

This clonotype was seen at least ten times. The chain uses TRBV5-4 and TRBJ2-1; D is ambiguous. CDR3 length: 13 residues. Germline loops: CDR1 SGHNT, CDR2 YYREEE (reference sequence). V lost 0 bases and J 6 bases, leaving 7 bases between the germline ends. DNA of the CDR3: TGTGCCAGCAGCTTGGCTCTTTTCAATGAGCAGTTCTTC. It encodes CASSLALFNEQFF.

This clonotype was observed at least ten times. CDR3 protein: CASSSPSRAPYEQYF. The CDR3 DNA is TGTGCCAGCAGCTCCCCCTCAAGGGCCCCTTACGAGCAGTACTTC. V is TRBV13 and J is TRBJ2-7; no firm D call. The V end was cut by 4 bases, the J end by 4 bases, with 17 bases between. The CDR3 contains 15 residues. The germline V gene has CDR1 PRHDT and CDR2 FYEKMQ (reference sequence).

About this clonotype: Mismatch with germline at one junction end may stem from a read error. The gene calls are TRBV15 and TRBJ2-2, with no clear D. The CDR3 loop spans 13 amino acids. From germline, CDR1 is LNHNV and CDR2 YYDKDF (reference sequence). In DNA form, the CDR3 reads TGTGCCACCGCCGCGTCGAAGACCGGGGAGCTGTTTTTT. Translated, it gives CATAASKTGELFF. Full variable domain (missing parts from reference TRBV15 and TRBJ2-2): DAMVIQNPRYQVTQFGKPVTLSCSQTLNHNVMYWYQQKSSQAPKLLFHYYDKDFNNEADTPDNFQSRRPNTSFCFLDIRSPGLGDTAMYLCATAASKTGELFFGEGSRLTVL.

V usage is TRBV5-6 and J usage is TRBJ2-1; 7 bases are a match to TRBD1. The V gene's germline CDR1 is SGHDT and CDR2 YYEEEE. The CDR3 runs to 16 residues. J was trimmed by 3 bases and V by 4 bases; bases with no gene match: 10. In nucleotides, the CDR3 is TGTGCCAGCAGCCCAGACAGGGCTGGACGCTACAATGAGCAGTTCTTC. Its translation: CASSPDRAGRYNEQFF.

This clonotype was detected many times. The chain joins TRBV5-1 to TRBJ2-1; D might be TRBD1 (6 bases). With 4 bases removed from V and 7 bases from J, the gap between germline ends came to 12 bases. CDR1 is SGHRS, CDR2 YFSETQ, per germline. This CDR3 spans 13 amino acids. The chain's CDR3 is CASSRGQSNEQFF. The CDR3 DNA reads TGCGCCAGCAGCAGAGGACAGTCGAATGAGCAGTTCTTC.

The chain uses TRBV20-1 and TRBJ1-6; 11 bases match TRBD1. Germline-derived CDR1 and CDR2 are DFQATT and SNEGSKA (reference sequence). V shed 5 bases, J shed 5 bases, and the junction held 8 bases outside the gene matches. The CDR3 runs to 16 residues. For the CDR3, the DNA is TGCAGTGCTGCCGTCGCGGGACAGGGGGATAATTCACCCCTCCACTTT. It translates to CSAAVAGQGDNSPLHF.

The table lists this clonotype with a few counts. This sequence joins TRBV5-5 and TRBJ2-7; TRBD1 agrees at 7 bases. In germline, CDR1 is SGHKS, CDR2 YYEKEE (reference sequence). The CDR3 runs 14 residues. Losses at the gene ends were 1 base for V and 0 bases for J; bases not matched to a gene: 1. The CDR3 loop is CASSLQGVSYEQYF. In DNA form, the CDR3 reads TGTGCCAGCAGCTTGCAGGGGGTCTCCTACGAGCAGTACTTC. The complete variable domain, with remaining parts taken from reference TRBV5-5 and TRBJ2-7, reads DAGVTQSPTHLIKTRGQQVTLRCSPISGHKSVSWYQQVLGQGPQFIFQYYEKEERGRGNFPDRFSARQFPNYSSELNVNALLLGDSALYLCASSLQGVSYEQYFGPGTRLTVT.

The V and J genes are TRBV27 and TRBJ2-3; D possibly corresponds to TRBD2 (5 bases). The CDR3 extends over 16 amino acids. Trimming cost V 6 bases and J 6 bases, with 22 bases left between them. Germline loops: CDR1 MNHEY, CDR2 SMNVEV (reference sequence). The CDR3 sequence is CASSRTSATWRDTQYF. Written as DNA, the CDR3 is TGTGCCAGCAGCCGAACTAGTGCTACTTGGCGCGATACGCAGTATTTT.

This clonotype was seen a handful of times. The chain carries TRBV30 and TRBJ2-7, with 9 bases aligning to TRBD2. The V gene's germline CDR1 is GTSNPN and CDR2 SVGIG (reference sequence). The V gene end was trimmed by 0 bases and the J gene end by 8 bases; junction bases not matched to a gene: 5. This CDR3 is built from 13 residues. The DNA of the CDR3 is TGTGCCTGGAGTGTACTAGCGGGCTTTCAGCAGTACTTC. Its translation: CAWSVLAGFQQYF.

In this sample, this clonotype turned up many times. This chain links TRBV2 with TRBJ1-6; D ambiguous. Trimming took off 7 bases at V and 7 bases at J, with 5 bases between the two ends. Germline V gives CDR1 SNHLY, CDR2 FYNNEI. This CDR3 has 11 amino acids. In nucleotides, the CDR3 is TGTGCCAGCAAGGGCAATTCACCCCTCCACTTT. Protein sequence: CASKGNSPLHF.